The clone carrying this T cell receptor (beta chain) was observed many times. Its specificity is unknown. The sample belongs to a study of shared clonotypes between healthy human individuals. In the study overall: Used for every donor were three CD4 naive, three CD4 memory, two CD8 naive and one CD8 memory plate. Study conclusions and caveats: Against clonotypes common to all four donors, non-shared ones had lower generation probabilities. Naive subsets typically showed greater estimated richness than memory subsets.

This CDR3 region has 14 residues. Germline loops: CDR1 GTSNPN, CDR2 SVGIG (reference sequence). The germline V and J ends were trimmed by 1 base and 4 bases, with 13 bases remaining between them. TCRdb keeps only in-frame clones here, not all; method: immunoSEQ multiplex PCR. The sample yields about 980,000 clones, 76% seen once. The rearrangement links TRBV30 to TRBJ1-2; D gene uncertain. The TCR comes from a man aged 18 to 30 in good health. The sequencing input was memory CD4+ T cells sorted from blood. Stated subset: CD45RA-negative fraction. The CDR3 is CAWSAVTLSYGYTF. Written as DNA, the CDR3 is TGTGCCTGGAGTGCGGTGACATTGTCCTATGGCTACACCTTC. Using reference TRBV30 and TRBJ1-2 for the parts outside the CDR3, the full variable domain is SQTIHQWPATLVQPVGSPLSLECTVEGTSNPNLYWYRQAAGRGLQLLFYSVGIGQISSEVPQNLSASRPQDRQFILSSKKLLLSDSGFYLCAWSAVTLSYGYTFGSGTRLTVV.